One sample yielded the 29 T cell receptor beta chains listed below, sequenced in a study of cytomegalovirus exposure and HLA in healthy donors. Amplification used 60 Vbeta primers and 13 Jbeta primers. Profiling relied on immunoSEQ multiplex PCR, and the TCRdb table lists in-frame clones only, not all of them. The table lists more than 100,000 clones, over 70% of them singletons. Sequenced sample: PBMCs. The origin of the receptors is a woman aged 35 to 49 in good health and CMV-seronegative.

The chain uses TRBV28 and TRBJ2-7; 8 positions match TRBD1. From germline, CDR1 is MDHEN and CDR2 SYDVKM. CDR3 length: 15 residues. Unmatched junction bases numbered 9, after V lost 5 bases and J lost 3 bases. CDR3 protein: CASSRSTGAYYEQYF. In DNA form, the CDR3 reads TGTGCCAGCAGTCGCTCGACAGGGGCTTACTACGAGCAGTACTTC.

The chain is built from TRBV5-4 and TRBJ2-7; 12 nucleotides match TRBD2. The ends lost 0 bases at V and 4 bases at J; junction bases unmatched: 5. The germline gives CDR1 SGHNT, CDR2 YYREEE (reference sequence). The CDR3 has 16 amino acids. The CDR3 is CASSLGLAGEVYEQYF. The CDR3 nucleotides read TGTGCCAGCAGCTTGGGACTAGCGGGAGAGGTATACGAGCAGTACTTC.

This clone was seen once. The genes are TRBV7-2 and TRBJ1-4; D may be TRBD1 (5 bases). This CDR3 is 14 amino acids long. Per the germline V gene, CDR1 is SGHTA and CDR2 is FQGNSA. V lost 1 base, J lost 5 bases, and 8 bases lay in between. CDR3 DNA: TGTGCCAGCAGCTTAGTCGGGGGGAATGAAAAACTGTTTTTT. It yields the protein CASSLVGGNEKLFF.

The CDR3 protein is CASSPHAEGDIQYF. DNA of the CDR3: TGTGCCAGCAGCCCCCACGCGGAGGGAGACATTCAGTACTTC. The chain recombines TRBV7-3 with TRBJ2-4, with D possibly TRBD2 on 6 matching bases. V lost 5 bases, J lost 8 bases, and 16 bases lay in between. Germline loops: CDR1 SGHTA, CDR2 FQGTGA. The CDR3 length is 14 residues. Drawing the rest from reference TRBV7-3 and TRBJ2-4, the complete variable domain is GAGVSQTPSNKVTEKGKYVELRCDPISGHTALYWYRQSLGQGPEFLIYFQGTGAADDSGLPNDRFFAVRPEGSVSTLKIQRTERGDSAVYLCASSPHAEGDIQYFGAGTRLSVL.

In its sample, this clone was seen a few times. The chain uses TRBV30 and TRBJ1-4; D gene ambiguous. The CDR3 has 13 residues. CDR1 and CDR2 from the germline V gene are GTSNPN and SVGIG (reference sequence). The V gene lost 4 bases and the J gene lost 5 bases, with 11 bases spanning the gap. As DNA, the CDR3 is TGTGCCTGGACTGCACAGCTAAATGAAAAACTGTTTTTT. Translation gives CAWTAQLNEKLFF.

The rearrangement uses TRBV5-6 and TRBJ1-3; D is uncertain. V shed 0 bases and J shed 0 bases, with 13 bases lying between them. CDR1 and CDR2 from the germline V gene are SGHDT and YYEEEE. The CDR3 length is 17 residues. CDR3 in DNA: TGTGCCAGCAGCTTGGTGGTTCCAGGCCACTCTGGAAACACCATATATTTT. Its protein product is CASSLVVPGHSGNTIYF.

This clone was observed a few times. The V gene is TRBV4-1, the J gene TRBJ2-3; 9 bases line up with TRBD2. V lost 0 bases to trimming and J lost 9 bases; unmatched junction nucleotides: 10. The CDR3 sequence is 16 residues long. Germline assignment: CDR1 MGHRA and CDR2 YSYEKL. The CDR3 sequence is CASSQEAVAGVGTQYF. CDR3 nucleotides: TGCGCCAGCAGCCAAGAGGCGGTAGCGGGGGTGGGGACGCAGTATTTT.

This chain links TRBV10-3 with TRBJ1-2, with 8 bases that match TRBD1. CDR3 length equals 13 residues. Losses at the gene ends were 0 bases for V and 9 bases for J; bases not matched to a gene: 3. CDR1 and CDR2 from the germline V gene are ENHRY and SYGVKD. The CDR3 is CAISESGQGSYTF. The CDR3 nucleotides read TGTGCCATCAGTGAGTCCGGACAGGGAAGCTACACCTTC.

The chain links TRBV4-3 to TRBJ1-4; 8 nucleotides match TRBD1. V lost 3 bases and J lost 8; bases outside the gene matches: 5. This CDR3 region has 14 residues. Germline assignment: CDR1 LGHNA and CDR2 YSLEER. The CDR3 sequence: CASSQDRAEEKLFF. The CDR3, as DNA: TGCGCCAGCAGCCAGGACAGGGCGGAAGAAAAACTGTTTTTT.

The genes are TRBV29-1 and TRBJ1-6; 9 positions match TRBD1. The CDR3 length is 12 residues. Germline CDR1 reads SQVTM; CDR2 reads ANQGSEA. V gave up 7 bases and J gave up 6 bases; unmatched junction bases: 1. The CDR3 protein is CSAGQGNSPLHF. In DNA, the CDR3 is TGCAGCGCGGGACAGGGTAATTCACCCCTCCACTTT.

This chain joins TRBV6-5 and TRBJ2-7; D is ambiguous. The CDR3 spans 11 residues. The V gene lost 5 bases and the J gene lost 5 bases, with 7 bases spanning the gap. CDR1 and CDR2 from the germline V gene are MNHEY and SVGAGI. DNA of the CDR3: TGTGCCAGCAGTCTTGGCAACGAGCAGTACTTC. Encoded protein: CASSLGNEQYF.

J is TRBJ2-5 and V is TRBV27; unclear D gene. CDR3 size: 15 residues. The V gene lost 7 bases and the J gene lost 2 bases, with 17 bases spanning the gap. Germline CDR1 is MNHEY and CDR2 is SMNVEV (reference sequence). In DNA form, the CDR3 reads TGTGCCAGCAAGCTGGGCCGTTTGGAACAAGAGACCCAGTACTTC. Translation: CASKLGRLEQETQYF.

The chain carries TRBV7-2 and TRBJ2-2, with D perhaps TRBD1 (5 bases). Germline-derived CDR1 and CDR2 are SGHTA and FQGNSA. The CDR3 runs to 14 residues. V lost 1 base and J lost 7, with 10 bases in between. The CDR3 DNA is TGTGCCAGCAGCTTAGGGGCTACAGGCGGGGAGCTGTTTTTT. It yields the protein CASSLGATGGELFF.

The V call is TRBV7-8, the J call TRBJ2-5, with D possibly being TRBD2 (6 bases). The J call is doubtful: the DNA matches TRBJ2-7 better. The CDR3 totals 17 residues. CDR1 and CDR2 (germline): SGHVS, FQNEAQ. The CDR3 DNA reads TGTGCCAGCAGCTCCTCCCGGAGGGAAACCCATTCCTACGAGCAGTACTTC. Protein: CASSSSRRETHSYEQYF.

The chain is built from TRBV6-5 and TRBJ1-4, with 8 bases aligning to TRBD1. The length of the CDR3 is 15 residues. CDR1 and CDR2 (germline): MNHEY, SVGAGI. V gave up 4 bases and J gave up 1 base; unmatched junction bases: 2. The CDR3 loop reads CASSLGTGTNEKLFF. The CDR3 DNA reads TGTGCCAGCAGTTTAGGGACAGGAACTAATGAAAAACTGTTTTTT.

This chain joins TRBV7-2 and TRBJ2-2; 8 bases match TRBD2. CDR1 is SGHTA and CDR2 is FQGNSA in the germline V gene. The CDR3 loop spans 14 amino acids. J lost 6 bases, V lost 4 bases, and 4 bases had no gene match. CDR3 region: CASSSGTRAGELFF. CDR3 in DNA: TGTGCCAGCAGCTCCGGGACTAGGGCCGGGGAGCTGTTTTTT. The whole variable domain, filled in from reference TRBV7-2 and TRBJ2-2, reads GAGVSQSPSNKVTEKGKDVELRCDPISGHTALYWYRQSLGQGLEFLIYFQGNSAPDKSGLPSDRFSAERTGGSVSTLTIQRTQQEDSAVYLCASSSGTRAGELFFGEGSRLTVL.

The CDR3 DNA follows: TGCAGTGCTTGGCCTGAAGCTTTCTTT. Protein product: CSAWPEAFF. The chain combines TRBV20-1 with TRBJ1-1; D is unclear. The CDR3 sequence is 9 residues long. Germline values: CDR1 DFQATT, CDR2 SNEGSKA (reference sequence). The germline V and J ends were trimmed by 5 bases and 6 bases, with 4 bases remaining between them.

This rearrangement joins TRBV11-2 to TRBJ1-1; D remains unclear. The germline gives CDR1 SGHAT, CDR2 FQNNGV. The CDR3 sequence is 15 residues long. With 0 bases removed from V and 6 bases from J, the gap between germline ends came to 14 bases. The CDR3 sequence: CASSLEPGSRAEAFF. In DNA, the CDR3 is TGTGCCAGCAGCTTAGAGCCCGGCAGCCGGGCTGAAGCTTTCTTT.

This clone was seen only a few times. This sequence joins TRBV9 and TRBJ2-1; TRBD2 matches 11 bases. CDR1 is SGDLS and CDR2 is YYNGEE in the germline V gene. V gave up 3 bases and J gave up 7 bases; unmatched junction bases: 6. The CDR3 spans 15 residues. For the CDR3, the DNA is TGTGCCAGCAGCGCGGGACTAGCGGCCCTGAATGAGCAGTTCTTC. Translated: CASSAGLAALNEQFF.

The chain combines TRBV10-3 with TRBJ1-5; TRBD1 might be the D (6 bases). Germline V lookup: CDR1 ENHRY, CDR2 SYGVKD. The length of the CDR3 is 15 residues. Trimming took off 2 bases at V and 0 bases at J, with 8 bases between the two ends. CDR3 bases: TGTGCCATCAGTGAGAGAGGGGGTAGCAATCAGCCCCAGCATTTT. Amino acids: CAISERGGSNQPQHF.

CDR3 in amino acids: CASSPRVGAEAFF. The CDR3 DNA follows: TGTGCCAGTAGCCCCAGAGTGGGCGCTGAAGCTTTCTTT. The chain has TRBV19 and TRBJ1-1; no clear D. CDR1 is LNHDA and CDR2 is SQIVND in the germline V gene (reference sequence). The CDR3 extends over 13 amino acids. Trimming shortened V by 6 bases and J by 6 bases, and 14 bases separated the two germline ends.

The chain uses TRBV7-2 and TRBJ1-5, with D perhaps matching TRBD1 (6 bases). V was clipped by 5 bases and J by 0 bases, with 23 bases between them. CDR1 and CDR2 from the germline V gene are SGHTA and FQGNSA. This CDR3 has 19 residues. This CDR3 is CASSRARAGAPYSNQPQHF. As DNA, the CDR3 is TGTGCCAGCAGCCGTGCCCGGGCAGGGGCCCCTTATAGCAATCAGCCCCAGCATTTT.

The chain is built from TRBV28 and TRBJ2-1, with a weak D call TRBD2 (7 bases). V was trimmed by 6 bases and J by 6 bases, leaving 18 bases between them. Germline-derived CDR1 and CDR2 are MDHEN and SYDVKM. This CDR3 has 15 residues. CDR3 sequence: CASSKQGGEVNEQFF. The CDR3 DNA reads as TGTGCCAGCAGCAAACAGGGAGGGGAGGTCAATGAGCAGTTCTTC. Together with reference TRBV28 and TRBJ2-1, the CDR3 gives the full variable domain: DVKVTQSSRYLVKRTGEKVFLECVQDMDHENMFWYRQDPGLGLRLIYFSYDVKMKEKGDIPEGYSVSREKKERFSLILESASTNQTSMYLCASSKQGGEVNEQFFGPGTRLTVL.

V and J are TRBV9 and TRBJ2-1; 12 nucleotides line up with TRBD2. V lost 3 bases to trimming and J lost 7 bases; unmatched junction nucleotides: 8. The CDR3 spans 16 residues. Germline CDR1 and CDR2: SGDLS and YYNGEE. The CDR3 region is CASSGLAGGPGNEQFF. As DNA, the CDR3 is TGTGCCAGCAGCGGGCTAGCGGGAGGGCCGGGGAATGAGCAGTTCTTC.

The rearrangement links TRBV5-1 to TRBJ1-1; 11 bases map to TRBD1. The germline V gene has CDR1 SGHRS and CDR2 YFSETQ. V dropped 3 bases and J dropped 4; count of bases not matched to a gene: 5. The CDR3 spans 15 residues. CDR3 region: CASSSLGTGGTEAFF. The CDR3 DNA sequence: TGCGCCAGCAGCTCATTGGGGACAGGGGGCACTGAAGCTTTCTTT.

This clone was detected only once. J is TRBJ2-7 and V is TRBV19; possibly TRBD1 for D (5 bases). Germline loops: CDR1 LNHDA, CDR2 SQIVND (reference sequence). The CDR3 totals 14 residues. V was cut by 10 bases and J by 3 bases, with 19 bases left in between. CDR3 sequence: CATPSRTTFYEQYF. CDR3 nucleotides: TGTGCCACGCCCTCTAGGACAACCTTCTACGAGCAGTACTTC.

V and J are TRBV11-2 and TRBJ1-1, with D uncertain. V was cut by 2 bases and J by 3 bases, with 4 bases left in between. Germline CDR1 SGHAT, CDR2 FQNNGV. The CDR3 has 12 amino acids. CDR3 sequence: CASSLTDTEAFF. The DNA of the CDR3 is TGTGCCAGCAGCTTAACGGACACTGAAGCTTTCTTT.

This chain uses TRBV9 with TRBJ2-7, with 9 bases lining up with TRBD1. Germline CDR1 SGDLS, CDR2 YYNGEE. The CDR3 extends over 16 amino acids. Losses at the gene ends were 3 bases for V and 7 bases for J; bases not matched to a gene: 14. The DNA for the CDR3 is TGTGCCAGCAGCGGGCTGCCGGACAGGGGCCACTGGGAGCAGTACTTC. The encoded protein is CASSGLPDRGHWEQYF.

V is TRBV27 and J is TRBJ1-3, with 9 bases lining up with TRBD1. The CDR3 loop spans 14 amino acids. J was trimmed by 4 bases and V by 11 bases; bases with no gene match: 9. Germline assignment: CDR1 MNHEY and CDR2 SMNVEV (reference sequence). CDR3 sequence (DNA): TGTGCCGGAAGGGACAGGGTGTTCGGAAACACCATATATTTT. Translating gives CAGRDRVFGNTIYF.